The present T cell receptor beta chain was sequenced within a study of cytomegalovirus exposure and HLA in healthy donors. Study results and caveats: Prediction of most subjects' HLA-A and HLA-B alleles by TCR beta sequences was reportedly accurate. In an earlier analysis, productive rearrangement rates for most beta V segments clustered near 87% or 30%. Using the classifier, cytomegalovirus status was reportedly diagnosed with high specificity and sensitivity.

The PCR employed 60 Vbeta primers together with 13 Jbeta primers. Clones were sequenced by immunoSEQ multiplex PCR, and TCRdb holds only the in-frame ones, with some missing. The sample lists 95,000 to 100,000 clones; 76% were seen once. This CDR3 comprises 15 residues. From germline, CDR1 is SGHAT and CDR2 FQNNGV. The V end lost 3 bases, the J end lost 1 base, and 13 bases lay between the germline ends. This clone occurred a few times. Its specificity is unknown. The sequence was collected from a man aged 35-49 years in good health and CMV-seronegative. The V gene is TRBV11-2, the J gene TRBJ2-7; no definite D call. Sequencing input: PBMCs. The CDR3 nucleotides are TGTGCCAGCAGCTTTAATGTCGGCGGATCCTACGAGCAGTACGTC. This translates into CASSFNVGGSYEQYV.